This T cell receptor (beta chain) was sequenced in a study of blood T cell repertoires in COVID-19. For the study at large: Acute and convalescent COVID-19 specimens originated in the United States, Italy and Spain. T cells, B-cell-depleted T cells, or PBMCs supplied cDNA or gDNA.

Authors' data handling: Reference gene primer amplification yielded estimated nucleated cell counts. The data were produced by immunoSEQ multiplex PCR, yet TCRdb's version contains in-frame clones alone and is incomplete. The DNA gave D and trimming, while V, J and clone size come from that table. The sample has roughly 500,000 clones, around 85% seen once; the top ten hold approximately 3.4%. The origin of this receptor is a human donor in a cohort sampled during active COVID-19. Material for sequencing was peripheral blood.

CDR3 nucleotide sequence: TGTGCCAGCAGCCCCCATAACACCGGGGAGCTGTTTTTT. Its protein product is CASSPHNTGELFF. The gene calls are TRBV9 and TRBJ2-2, with D hard to call. The CDR3 totals 13 residues. Germline V gene lookup returns CDR1 SGDLS and CDR2 YYNGEE. Trimming cost V 4 bases and J 2 bases, with 6 bases left between them.